The 10 T cell receptor beta chains given below trace back to one sample, sequenced in a study of T cell responses to AZD1222 COVID-19 vaccine. Some clones are missing from TCRdb's copy, which holds only in-frame ones; the method was immunoSEQ multiplex PCR. The data contain 120,000 to 150,000 clones, around 90% of them singletons. The source was peripheral blood, collected 28 days after the second AZD1222 dose. All receptors come from an adult who received the AZD1222 COVID-19 vaccine.

The chain joins TRBV2 to TRBJ2-2, with 7 bases matching TRBD2. Germline lookup yields CDR1 SNHLY and CDR2 FYNNEI. V lost 4 bases to trimming and J lost 1 base; unmatched junction nucleotides: 3. This CDR3 is built from 15 residues. This CDR3 reads CASSVSGVNTGELFF. Written as DNA, the CDR3 is TGTGCCAGCAGTGTCAGCGGGGTGAACACCGGGGAGCTGTTTTTT.

This chain uses TRBV6-1 with TRBJ2-7; 11 bases align to TRBD2. This CDR3 spans 16 amino acids. CDR1 is MNHNS, CDR2 SASEGT, per germline. V shed 0 bases, J shed 4 bases, and the junction held 5 bases outside the gene matches. The CDR3 protein is CASSEAVLAGAYEQYF. CDR3 coding DNA: TGTGCCAGCAGTGAAGCGGTACTAGCGGGAGCATACGAGCAGTACTTC.

The chain recombines TRBV27 with TRBJ2-7; 15 bases agree with TRBD2. This CDR3 region has 18 residues. Germline V CDR1 and CDR2: MNHEY, SMNVEV (reference sequence). V trimming: 4 bases; J trimming: 3 bases; junction bases outside the gene matches: 10. The CDR3 loop reads CASSSSPGTSGRSYEQYF. CDR3 DNA sequence: TGTGCCAGCAGTTCCTCCCCCGGGACTAGCGGGAGGAGCTACGAGCAGTACTTC.

The V and J genes are TRBV7-9 and TRBJ2-1; no reliable D call. The ends were cut back, 5 bases at V and 0 bases at J, with 11 bases in the middle. Germline CDR1 is SEHNR and CDR2 is FQNEAQ (reference sequence). The CDR3 sequence is 15 residues long. CDR3 residues: CASSLSQPSYNEQFF. The CDR3 bases are TGTGCCAGCAGCCTGAGCCAGCCCTCCTACAATGAGCAGTTCTTC.

V gene TRBV19 combines with J gene TRBJ1-1; 9 bases fit TRBD1. The V segment lost 6 bases and the J segment 3 bases; nucleotides outside the gene matches: 17. CDR3 length: 18 residues. CDR1 and CDR2 from the germline V gene are LNHDA and SQIVND (reference sequence). Here the CDR3 DNA reads TGTGCCAGTAGATACAACGCCGGGACAGGGAATGGGGACACTGAAGCTTTCTTT. This codes for CASRYNAGTGNGDTEAFF.

The V and J genes are TRBV9 and TRBJ1-2; D call uncertain. V dropped 3 bases and J dropped 7 bases, with 10 bases sitting between them. The CDR3 is made up of 12 amino acids. Germline values: CDR1 SGDLS, CDR2 YYNGEE. The CDR3 nucleotides are TGTGCCAGCAGCGGCTGGACGGGTGGCTACACCTTC. Protein product: CASSGWTGGYTF.

The chain carries TRBV5-5 and TRBJ1-5; D not certain. The germline V gene has CDR1 SGHKS and CDR2 YYEKEE (reference sequence). The V end was cut by 1 base, the J end by 4 bases, with 12 bases between. This CDR3 is built from 15 residues. CDR3 DNA sequence: TGTGCCAGCAGCTTGAACAGCCCCTCAAATCAGCCCCAGCATTTT. Protein sequence: CASSLNSPSNQPQHF.

The chain links TRBV6-2 or TRBV6-3 to TRBJ1-5, with D tentatively TRBD1 (5 bases). The CDR3 runs 14 residues. Looked up from germline, CDR1 is MNHEY and CDR2 is SVGEGT. V lost 2 bases and J 5 bases, leaving 10 bases between the germline ends. The CDR3 DNA reads TGTGCCAGCAGTTACGGGCAGGGAGATCAGCCCCAGCATTTT. Translation gives CASSYGQGDQPQHF.

In this sample, this clone turned up once. The chain employs TRBV4-1 and TRBJ2-7; either TRBD1 or TRBD2 may fit D (6 bases each). The germline V gene encodes CDR1 MGHRA and CDR2 YSYEKL. V gave up 1 base and J gave up 7 bases, with 20 bases separating them. This CDR3 region has 16 residues. The CDR3 nucleotides are TGCGCCAGCAGCCAAGTCGGGGGCGGCCCCACGACGGAGCAGTACTTC. This translates into CASSQVGGGPTTEQYF.

The chain carries TRBV12-3 or TRBV12-4 and TRBJ1-1; possibly TRBD1 for D (5 bases). The CDR3 runs 13 residues. Between the trimmed V and J ends, which lost 5 bases and 2 bases, there was a span of 9 bases. The CDR3: CASSLDSNTEAFF. DNA for the CDR3: TGTGCCAGCAGTCTCGACAGCAACACTGAAGCTTTCTTT.